Following are 26 T cell receptor beta chains from one sample sequenced in a study of radiotherapy plus CTLA-4 blockade in lung cancer. The data were produced by immunoSEQ multiplex PCR, yet TCRdb's version contains in-frame clones alone and is incomplete. The sample lists 120,000 or so clones; about 77% were seen once. The sequenced sample was peripheral blood, obtained from a patient treated with radiotherapy plus ipilimumab. The receptor source for this set is a human donor with non-small cell lung cancer who had a partial response to radiotherapy plus ipilimumab.

The chain is built from TRBV27 and TRBJ1-2; 10 nucleotides line up with TRBD1. Germline values: CDR1 MNHEY, CDR2 SMNVEV (reference sequence). The V segment lost 1 base and the J segment 7 bases; nucleotides outside the gene matches: 3. The CDR3 runs to 14 residues. The CDR3 here is CASSLLGQGFGYTF. The CDR3 DNA sequence: TGTGCCAGCAGTTTATTGGGACAGGGGTTTGGCTACACCTTC.

The CDR3 sequence is CASSSGTDHGYTF. The CDR3 nucleotides read TGTGCCAGCAGTTCCGGGACAGATCATGGCTACACCTTC. V usage is TRBV28 and J usage is TRBJ1-2, with TRBD1 identical over 7 bases. Per germline, CDR1 MDHEN and CDR2 SYDVKM. CDR3 length equals 13 residues. After removal of 4 bases from V and 6 bases from J, the junction contained 5 bases not matched to a gene.

The rearrangement uses TRBV6-1 and TRBJ2-5; a weak D match, TRBD1 (6 bases). The DNA matches TRBJ2-7 better at its end, which makes the J call doubtful. Germline CDR1 MNHNS, CDR2 SASEGT. CDR3 length equals 17 residues. CDR3 nucleotides: TGTGCCAGCAGTGATGGGTGGGTGACAGGTCCCTCCTACGAGCAGTACTTC. Residues: CASSDGWVTGPSYEQYF.

V is TRBV19 and J is TRBJ1-1; weak D call: TRBD1 (6 bases). V lost 2 bases to trimming and J lost 6 bases, with 13 bases between them. CDR1 and CDR2 (germline): LNHDA, SQIVND (reference sequence). The CDR3 consists of 14 residues. The CDR3, as DNA: TGTGCCAGTAGTATATTTGGCAGGGGCGCTGAAGCTTTCTTT. It encodes CASSIFGRGAEAFF.

In its sample, this clone was seen a few times. The rearrangement uses TRBV7-9 and TRBJ1-4, with D hard to call. The length of the CDR3 is 15 residues. The V gene's germline CDR1 is SEHNR and CDR2 FQNEAQ (reference sequence). Trimming removed 2 bases at V and 3 bases at J, with 10 bases between. The CDR3 region is CASSLSNLPNEKLFF. The CDR3 DNA sequence: TGTGCCAGCAGCTTATCAAATCTACCTAATGAAAAACTGTTTTTT.

The genes are TRBV4-3 and TRBJ1-4; no clear D. Germline V gene data show CDR1 as LGHNA and CDR2 as YSLEER. The V end lost 0 bases, the J end lost 8 bases, and 7 bases lay between the germline ends. The CDR3 length is 13 residues. CDR3 nucleotide sequence: TGCGCCAGCAGCCAAGATCCCGGGGAAAAACTGTTTTTT. It translates to CASSQDPGEKLFF.

This clone was seen many times. V gene TRBV5-1 combines with J gene TRBJ2-2, with D unclear. Germline-derived CDR1 and CDR2 are SGHRS and YFSETQ. This CDR3 has 12 residues. V was shortened by 2 bases and J by 6 bases, with 5 bases between the two germline ends. The CDR3 loop is CASSFLPGELFF. DNA for the CDR3: TGCGCCAGCAGCTTTCTCCCCGGGGAGCTGTTTTTT.

V and J are TRBV11-2 and TRBJ2-3; 8 bases map to TRBD1. V shed 4 bases, J shed 1 base, and the junction held 7 bases outside the gene matches. CDR3 length equals 16 residues. Per germline, CDR1 SGHAT and CDR2 FQNNGV. This CDR3 is CASSSGQGPGTDTQYF. DNA for the CDR3: TGTGCCAGCAGCTCCGGACAGGGCCCTGGCACAGATACGCAGTATTTT.

The CDR3 spells CASSPDPRGGEKLFF. The CDR3 bases are TGTGCCAGCAGCCCCGACCCAAGAGGGGGAGAAAAACTGTTTTTT. This rearrangement joins TRBV5-6 to TRBJ1-4; weak D call: TRBD1 (6 bases). The CDR3 sequence is 15 residues long. V gave up 4 bases and J gave up 8 bases, with 18 bases separating them. CDR1 is SGHDT, CDR2 YYEEEE, per germline.

This clone appeared once. The chain has TRBV27 and TRBJ1-5, with D hard to call. Germline V CDR1 and CDR2: MNHEY, SMNVEV (reference sequence). The CDR3 contains 14 residues. Trimming took off 5 bases at V and 2 bases at J, with 10 bases between the two ends. The CDR3 region is CASSTGLGNQPQHF. The CDR3 bases are TGTGCCAGCAGTACGGGTTTGGGCAATCAGCCCCAGCATTTT.

The chain couples TRBV29-1 to TRBJ2-3; D gene ambiguous. The CDR3 contains 14 residues. The V gene's germline CDR1 is SQVTM and CDR2 ANQGSEA. V gave up 4 bases and J gave up 3 bases, with 14 bases separating them. For the CDR3, the DNA is TGCAGCGTTGCCCTTATAGCTCAAACAGATACGCAGTATTTT. Translated, it gives CSVALIAQTDTQYF.

V gene TRBV2 combines with J gene TRBJ2-1; the match to TRBD2 covers 7 bases. The CDR3 extends over 16 amino acids. Germline CDR1 and CDR2: SNHLY and FYNNEI. J lost 5 bases, V lost 2 bases, and 9 bases had no gene match. CDR3 nucleotides: TGTGCCAGCAGTGAATGGGCTAGCGGAGGGAACAATGAGCAGTTCTTC. Its translation: CASSEWASGGNNEQFF. The complete variable domain, with remaining parts taken from reference TRBV2 and TRBJ2-1, reads EPEVTQTPSHQVTQMGQEVILRCVPISNHLYFYWYRQILGQKVEFLVSFYNNEISEKSEIFDDQFSVERPDGSNFTLKIRSTKLEDSAMYFCASSEWASGGNNEQFFGPGTRLTVL.

The count of this clone is one. The V and J genes are TRBV2 and TRBJ2-5; D is undetermined. The germline gives CDR1 SNHLY, CDR2 FYNNEI. Trimming took 7 bases from V and 7 from J, leaving 10 bases between them. The CDR3 has 11 residues. Here the CDR3 DNA reads TGTGCCAGCACCCTGGAGTCGACCCAGTACTTC. This codes for CASTLESTQYF. The full variable domain, rest sourced from reference TRBV2 and TRBJ2-5, is EPEVTQTPSHQVTQMGQEVILRCVPISNHLYFYWYRQILGQKVEFLVSFYNNEISEKSEIFDDQFSVERPDGSNFTLKIRSTKLEDSAMYFCASTLESTQYFGPGTRLLVL.

The chain uses TRBV5-4 and TRBJ2-5; 11 bases fit TRBD2. Germline loops: CDR1 SGHNT, CDR2 YYREEE (reference sequence). V trimming: 2 bases; J trimming: 4 bases; junction bases outside the gene matches: 4. The CDR3 extends over 15 amino acids. CDR3 bases: TGTGCCAGCAGCTTTCCACTAGCGGGAGTAGAGACCCAGTACTTC. Its translation is CASSFPLAGVETQYF.

The CDR3 region has the DNA TGTGCCACCAGCACCGACAGGGGTGGGGTAGGGCCCCAGCATTTT. This encodes CATSTDRGGVGPQHF. The chain recombines TRBV15 with TRBJ1-5, with 8 bases aligning to TRBD1. The ends lost 4 bases at V and 9 bases at J; junction bases unmatched: 11. This CDR3 has 15 amino acids. Germline values: CDR1 LNHNV, CDR2 YYDKDF (reference sequence).

V is TRBV7-8 and J is TRBJ2-3; D may be TRBD1 (5 bases). Between the trimmed V and J ends, which lost 1 base and 0 bases, there was a span of 11 bases. Germline assignment: CDR1 SGHVS and CDR2 FQNEAQ. The CDR3 is made up of 16 amino acids. DNA of the CDR3: TGTGCCAGCAGCTTAGACAGGCCAACTAGCACAGATACGCAGTATTTT. It translates to CASSLDRPTSTDTQYF.

The chain joins TRBV25-1 to TRBJ2-3; 9 bases agree with TRBD1. V gave up 1 base and J gave up 9 bases; unmatched junction bases: 8. Germline-derived CDR1 and CDR2 are MGHDK and SYGVNS. The CDR3 loop spans 15 amino acids. The CDR3 spells CASSESGGTGLTQYF. As DNA, the CDR3 is TGTGCCAGCAGTGAATCTGGGGGGACAGGGTTGACGCAGTATTTT.

The genes are TRBV5-5 and TRBJ2-3; D unresolved. Germline CDR1 reads SGHKS; CDR2 reads YYEKEE (reference sequence). The germline V and J ends were trimmed by 0 bases and 6 bases, with 5 bases remaining between them. The CDR3 extends over 12 amino acids. The CDR3 region is CASSLAVDTQYF. The CDR3 bases are TGTGCCAGCAGCTTGGCAGTGGATACGCAGTATTTT.

The V gene is TRBV5-5, the J gene TRBJ1-5; D not resolved. Trimming pared 2 bases from V and 4 bases from J, leaving 4 bases between. Germline-derived CDR1 and CDR2 are SGHKS and YYEKEE (reference sequence). The CDR3 has 12 amino acids. The CDR3 nucleotides are TGTGCCAGCAGCTTCCAAAATCAGCCCCAGCATTTT. This translates into CASSFQNQPQHF.

The chain carries TRBV2 and TRBJ2-1, with 9 nucleotides matching TRBD2. The V gene end was trimmed by 6 bases and the J gene end by 7 bases; junction bases not matched to a gene: 13. Germline loops: CDR1 SNHLY, CDR2 FYNNEI. The CDR3 sequence is 16 residues long. CDR3 DNA sequence: TGTGCCAGCAGGGCGACTAGCGGAAGTCCTAGGAATGAGCAGTTCTTC. Its protein product is CASRATSGSPRNEQFF.

V is TRBV6-1 and J is TRBJ2-2, with a tentative D call TRBD1 (6 bases). CDR3 length equals 14 residues. Germline V gene sequence: CDR1 MNHNS, CDR2 SASEGT. Deletions cut 5 bases from V and 4 bases from J, with 11 bases between. The CDR3 DNA follows: TGTGCCAGCAGTAGGGGGATAGGCACCGGGGAGCTGTTTTTT. This gives the protein CASSRGIGTGELFF.

This clone was counted a few times. The V and J genes are TRBV30 and TRBJ1-2; D perhaps matches TRBD1 (5 bases). This CDR3 has 12 amino acids. Trimming removed 2 bases at V and 8 bases at J, with 12 bases between. The germline V gene has CDR1 GTSNPN and CDR2 SVGIG (reference sequence). The CDR3, as DNA: TGTGCCTGGAGTCCGGCCGGGGGAGGCTACACCTTC. Protein: CAWSPAGGGYTF. Together with reference TRBV30 and TRBJ1-2, the CDR3 gives the full variable domain: SQTIHQWPATLVQPVGSPLSLECTVEGTSNPNLYWYRQAAGRGLQLLFYSVGIGQISSEVPQNLSASRPQDRQFILSSKKLLLSDSGFYLCAWSPAGGGYTFGSGTRLTVV.

This clone occurred once. V gene TRBV5-4 combines with J gene TRBJ1-4, with a tentative D call TRBD1 (5 bases). Germline CDR1 SGHNT, CDR2 YYREEE (reference sequence). The CDR3 is made up of 15 amino acids. The germline V and J ends were trimmed by 6 bases and 5 bases, with 17 bases remaining between them. The DNA for the CDR3 is TGTGCCAGCACCTCCTATGGGGCACTCAATGAAAAACTGTTTTTT. Encoded protein: CASTSYGALNEKLFF.

This clone turned up a few times. The rearrangement uses TRBV10-3 and TRBJ2-6; 8 bases align to TRBD1. Germline lookup yields CDR1 ENHRY and CDR2 SYGVKD. There are 14 residues in the CDR3. With V trimmed by 9 bases and J by 1 base, 2 bases remained unmatched. The CDR3: CAMTGDSGANVLTF. DNA for the CDR3: TGTGCCATGACAGGGGATTCTGGGGCCAACGTCCTGACTTTC.

The V and J genes are TRBV7-2 and TRBJ1-2; D gene unclear. The V and J ends lost 3 bases and 8 bases respectively, with 19 bases between them. The germline CDR1 and CDR2 sequences are SGHTA and FQGNSA. This CDR3 region has 15 residues. In nucleotides, the CDR3 is TGTGCCAGCAGCTTCGAGGGTAGCCCCGTTTACGGCTACACCTTC. Protein product: CASSFEGSPVYGYTF. Looking up the rest from reference TRBV7-2 and TRBJ1-2 gives the full variable domain: GAGVSQSPSNKVTEKGKDVELRCDPISGHTALYWYRQSLGQGLEFLIYFQGNSAPDKSGLPSDRFSAERTGGSVSTLTIQRTQQEDSAVYLCASSFEGSPVYGYTFGSGTRLTVV.

This clone was recorded a few times. This chain uses TRBV10-3 with TRBJ2-1; 11 nucleotides align to TRBD1. The length of the CDR3 is 15 residues. Germline V gives CDR1 ENHRY, CDR2 SYGVKD. V was clipped by 10 bases and J by 8 bases; unmatched bases: 13. The CDR3 DNA follows: TGTGCCACAGAAAACCGGGACAGGGGGATCGATGAGCAGTTCTTC. Residues: CATENRDRGIDEQFF.